The present T cell receptor (beta chain) was sequenced within a study of blood T cell repertoires in COVID-19. V lost 2 bases and J 11 bases, leaving 12 bases between the germline ends. The length of the CDR3 is 12 residues. Germline assignment: CDR1 LNHNV and CDR2 YYDKDF (reference sequence). Clones were read by immunoSEQ multiplex PCR, and TCRdb kept only the in-frame ones, dropping some. The sample includes roughly 400,000 clones, 70% to 90% seen only once; the top ten take about 2.5%. This TCR was sampled from a woman between 55 and 75 years old with COVID-19, enrolled during active disease. This rearrangement joins TRBV15 to TRBJ1-1; weak D call: TRBD1 (5 bases). The sample taken for sequencing was peripheral blood. The CDR3 sequence is CATSRSGIGAFF. The CDR3 DNA is TGTGCCACCAGCAGATCAGGGATTGGGGCTTTCTTT. The complete variable domain, with remaining parts taken from reference TRBV15 and TRBJ1-1, reads DAMVIQNPRYQVTQFGKPVTLSCSQTLNHNVMYWYQQKSSQAPKLLFHYYDKDFNNEADTPDNFQSRRPNTSFCFLDIRSPGLGDTAMYLCATSRSGIGAFFGQGTRLTVV.